This T cell receptor (beta chain) was sequenced in a study of T cell clones after liver transplantation. Between the trimmed V and J ends, which lost 7 bases and 4 bases, there was a span of 19 bases. CDR3 length equals 16 residues. Germline-derived CDR1 and CDR2 are SGHAT and FQNNGV. Produced via immunoSEQ multiplex PCR; TCRdb's table is partial and in-frame only. Among about 120,000 clones listed, around nine tenths were seen once. The gene calls are TRBV11-2 and TRBJ1-4; possible D gene TRBD1, 6 bases. This receptor was identified in a human patient who received a liver transplant. Some T cells could come from the graft donor. Specimen: CD4+ T cells from blood, collected 12 months after liver transplant. The CDR3 DNA follows: TGTGCCAGCAAGACCCCACTCAGGGGCGGTAATGAAAAACTGTTTTTT. As protein: CASKTPLRGGNEKLFF.